This TCR beta chain was identified during a study of control samples from healthy donors and cancer patients. Germline loops: CDR1 MNHEY, CDR2 SVGEGT. The V and J ends lost 2 bases and 5 bases respectively, with 7 bases between them. CDR3 length: 12 residues. This clone appeared a few times. The assay was immunoSEQ multiplex PCR, and TCRdb's table has in-frame clones only and misses some. Found here are 170,000 or so clones, around 90% of them singletons; the top ten hold approximately 1.4%. Material: blood. This chain links TRBV6-2 or TRBV6-3 with TRBJ2-7; unclear D gene. This TCR was sampled from a woman aged 50 to 65 in good health. CDR3 sequence: CASSYRLHEQYF. CDR3 DNA sequence: TGTGCCAGCAGTTACCGACTCCACGAGCAGTACTTC.